The source of this T cell receptor beta chain is a study of molecular identifiers for immune sequencing clone quantification. Trimming removed 4 bases at V and 5 bases at J, with 16 bases between. This CDR3 is built from 14 residues. CDR1 SGDLS and CDR2 YYNGEE come from the germline V gene. As to this clonotype: This may come from a read error, since a much larger clone is one base off.

Methods described previously, with TCR primers listed, were used for bulk TCR libraries. MiXCR, applied by TCRdb to the PCR reads, yields one record per CDR3 protein. Of about 510,000 distinct CDR3 sequences listed, roughly 26% were seen once; the top ten hold under 0.8%. This chain joins TRBV9 and TRBJ2-7; weak D call: TRBD1 (6 bases). The source is a human donor in good health. Some libraries in this study had Jurkat cell RNA spiked in. The sequenced sample was naive CD8+ T cells from blood, with Jurkat cell RNA spiked in. Stated subset: FACS-sorted CD8+CD4-CCR7+CD45RA+ naive T cells. CDR3 coding DNA: TGTGCCAGCAGCCCACGGGGACAAGCGGACGAGCAGTACTTC. Amino acids: CASSPRGQADEQYF.